This is a list of T cell receptor beta chains from one sample in a study of blood T cell repertoires in COVID-19. Here immunoSEQ multiplex PCR was the method, and the copy in TCRdb shows in-frame clones only, minus some. The table lists fewer than 400,000 clones, just over 85% of them singletons, with about 4.2% in the top ten. The sequencing sample was made of PBMCs or T cells enriched from blood (not recorded which). The receptors here all came from a young man who had recovered from COVID-19. The CDR3 runs from the conserved cysteine through the conserved F or W. A D gene is named only where the DNA matches it firmly. Size values are once, few and many counts, or a class for expanded clones, and some rows have none.

j_gene: TRBJ2-7; abundance: once; v_gene: TRBV7-8; d_gene: TRBD1; CDR3nt: TGTGCCAGCAGCTTAGCCGAGACAGGGGACCTCTACGAGCAGTACTTC; CDR3aa: CASSLAETGDLYEQYF
j_gene: TRBJ2-7; abundance: -; v_gene: TRBV28; d_gene: -; CDR3nt: TGTGCCAGCACTACTCGGAGGAGGGACAGCCCCTACGAGCAGTACTTC; CDR3aa: CASTTRRRDSPYEQYF
j_gene: TRBJ2-7; abundance: -; v_gene: TRBV27; d_gene: TRBD2; CDR3nt: TGTGCCAGCAACTGGGGGGCTAGCGGGACCTACGAGCAGTACTTC; CDR3aa: CASNWGASGTYEQYF
j_gene: TRBJ1-2; abundance: -; v_gene: TRBV15; d_gene: TRBD1; CDR3nt: TGTGACTGGCAGGGGGAAGGCTACACCTTC; CDR3aa: CDWQGEGYTF
j_gene: TRBJ1-5; abundance: -; v_gene: TRBV5-1; d_gene: -; CDR3nt: TGCGCCAGCAGGTTGGGGGACTTACCCAATCAGCCCCAGCATTTT; CDR3aa: CASRLGDLPNQPQHF
j_gene: TRBJ2-7; abundance: -; v_gene: TRBV10-2; d_gene: TRBD1; CDR3nt: TGCGCCAGCAGTTACCGGGGACAGGGGCTCCTTCCTTACGAGCAGTACTTC; CDR3aa: CASSYRGQGLLPYEQYF
j_gene: TRBJ2-1; abundance: -; v_gene: TRBV20-1; d_gene: -; CDR3nt: TGCAGTGCTAGTAAGCCGGGAGTAGGGAATGAGCAGTTCTTC; CDR3aa: CSASKPGVGNEQFF
j_gene: TRBJ1-5; abundance: -; v_gene: TRBV10-3; d_gene: -; CDR3nt: TGTGCCATCAGGGGAAACGGGAAAAGGCTAGATCAGCCCCAGCATTTT; CDR3aa: CAIRGNGKRLDQPQHF
j_gene: TRBJ2-2; abundance: -; v_gene: TRBV18; d_gene: -; CDR3nt: TGTGCCAGCTCACCCCCCACGAACACCGGGGAGCTGTTTTTT; CDR3aa: CASSPPTNTGELFF
j_gene: TRBJ2-7; abundance: -; v_gene: TRBV20-1; d_gene: -; CDR3nt: TGCAGTGCTAGTCGGGGGGCGTCTAACTACGAGCAGTACTTC; CDR3aa: CSASRGASNYEQYF
j_gene: TRBJ1-1; abundance: -; v_gene: TRBV7-9; d_gene: TRBD1; CDR3nt: TGTGCCAGCAGCTTACAGACAGGGTCAGCTTTCTTT; CDR3aa: CASSLQTGSAFF
j_gene: TRBJ2-1; abundance: -; v_gene: TRBV13; d_gene: TRBD2; CDR3nt: TGTGCCAGCTCCCGGGACTATCTCTACAATGAGCAGTTCTTC; CDR3aa: CASSRDYLYNEQFF
j_gene: TRBJ2-1; abundance: once; v_gene: TRBV7-9; d_gene: TRBD2; CDR3nt: TGTGCCAGCAGCTTAACGGGTGGGAGGACTAGCGGGAGAGCGACGATCTTC; CDR3aa: CASSLTGGRTSGRATIF
j_gene: TRBJ1-2; abundance: once; v_gene: TRBV7-9; d_gene: -; CDR3nt: TGTGCCAGCAGCACCGCCGGCCTCGGGTACACCTTC; CDR3aa: CASSTAGLGYTF
j_gene: TRBJ1-4; abundance: -; v_gene: TRBV7-9; d_gene: -; CDR3nt: TGTGCCAGCAGCTTAATCCCAGGGTATGAAAAACTGTTTTTT; CDR3aa: CASSLIPGYEKLFF
j_gene: TRBJ1-6; abundance: -; v_gene: TRBV19; d_gene: -; CDR3nt: TGTGCCAGTAGAGAGGTCCAGGGGTCGGCTTCACCCCTCCACTTT; CDR3aa: CASREVQGSASPLHF
j_gene: TRBJ2-3; abundance: -; v_gene: TRBV28; d_gene: TRBD2; CDR3nt: TGTGCCAGCAGTTGGGGGGGTACAGATACGCAGTATTTT; CDR3aa: CASSWGGTDTQYF
j_gene: TRBJ1-1; abundance: -; v_gene: TRBV18; d_gene: TRBD1; CDR3nt: TGTGCCAGCTCCCGCAACACAGGGGAAGGCGGCACTGAAGCTTTCTTT; CDR3aa: CASSRNTGEGGTEAFF
j_gene: TRBJ1-1; abundance: few; v_gene: TRBV5-4; d_gene: -; CDR3nt: TGTGCCAGCAGCTTGGACAGCATGAACACTGAAGCTTTCTTT; CDR3aa: CASSLDSMNTEAFF
j_gene: TRBJ2-2; abundance: -; v_gene: TRBV4-2; d_gene: -; CDR3nt: TGTGCCAGCAGCCAACGGAGGGGGGGAAACACCGGGGAGCTGTTTTTT; CDR3aa: CASSQRRGGNTGELFF
j_gene: TRBJ2-1; abundance: -; v_gene: TRBV27; d_gene: -; CDR3nt: TGTGCCAGCAGTTTCTCCCGTCCTAGCTCCTACAATGAGCAGTTCTTC; CDR3aa: CASSFSRPSSYNEQFF
j_gene: TRBJ1-2; abundance: -; v_gene: TRBV28; d_gene: TRBD1; CDR3nt: TGTGCCAGCGGAATAGGGACAGGGGCGAACTATGGCTACACCTTC; CDR3aa: CASGIGTGANYGYTF
j_gene: TRBJ1-2; abundance: -; v_gene: TRBV18; d_gene: TRBD1; CDR3nt: TGTGCCAGCTCACCACCGGGGAAGGGGGCAGTTGGCTACACCTTC; CDR3aa: CASSPPGKGAVGYTF
j_gene: TRBJ1-2; abundance: once; v_gene: TRBV7-2; d_gene: TRBD1; CDR3nt: TGTGCCAGCAGCTTATCCCAGGGGGCGCGAGGCTATGGCTACACCTTC; CDR3aa: CASSLSQGARGYGYTF
j_gene: TRBJ1-1; abundance: few; v_gene: TRBV3-1/TRBV3-2; d_gene: -; CDR3nt: TGTGCCAGCAGCCAAGTTTGGAGGGACCCTGAAGCTTTCTTT; CDR3aa: CASSQVWRDPEAFF
j_gene: TRBJ2-3; abundance: once; v_gene: TRBV2; d_gene: TRBD1; CDR3nt: TGTGCCAGCTCTACAGGGGGTTACACAGATACGCAGTATTTT; CDR3aa: CASSTGGYTDTQYF
j_gene: TRBJ1-4; abundance: -; v_gene: TRBV19; d_gene: -; CDR3nt: TGTGCCAGTAGTATGGGGAGGGGCGAAAAACTGTTTTTT; CDR3aa: CASSMGRGEKLFF
j_gene: TRBJ2-7; abundance: -; v_gene: TRBV14; d_gene: TRBD2; CDR3nt: TGTGCCAGCAGCCAGTCCAGACTAGCGCCCCGGAACCCCAACTACGAGCAGTACTTC; CDR3aa: CASSQSRLAPRNPNYEQYF
j_gene: TRBJ1-6; abundance: -; v_gene: TRBV2; d_gene: TRBD1; CDR3nt: TGTGCCAGCGCGGGACAGCAAAACTCACCCCTCCACTTT; CDR3aa: CASAGQQNSPLHF
j_gene: TRBJ1-2; abundance: -; v_gene: TRBV16; d_gene: -; CDR3nt: TGTGCCAGCAGCCAATCTCGGGGGGGCTATGGCTACACCTTC; CDR3aa: CASSQSRGGYGYTF
j_gene: TRBJ1-1; abundance: -; v_gene: TRBV10-3; d_gene: -; CDR3nt: TGTGCCGCCCCGGCGGCGCATGGGTTCTTGGACACTGAAGCTTTCTTT; CDR3aa: CAAPAAHGFLDTEAFF
j_gene: TRBJ1-2; abundance: few; v_gene: TRBV12-3/TRBV12-4; d_gene: -; CDR3nt: TGTGCCAGCAACGAAGGGGATTCGGGCGGCTACACCTTC; CDR3aa: CASNEGDSGGYTF
j_gene: TRBJ2-1; abundance: -; v_gene: TRBV30; d_gene: TRBD1; CDR3nt: TGTGCCTGGCAAGACAGGGCCCCCTACAATGAGCAGTTCTTC; CDR3aa: CAWQDRAPYNEQFF
j_gene: TRBJ2-3; abundance: -; v_gene: TRBV19; d_gene: -; CDR3nt: TGTGCCAGTAGTATCCCAGGAGATACGCAGTATTTT; CDR3aa: CASSIPGDTQYF
j_gene: TRBJ2-5; abundance: few; v_gene: TRBV5-1; d_gene: TRBD2; CDR3nt: TGCGCCAGAAGCAGAGCGGGGGGTACCCAAGAGACCCAGTACTTC; CDR3aa: CARSRAGGTQETQYF
j_gene: TRBJ1-4; abundance: -; v_gene: TRBV6-5; d_gene: -; CDR3nt: TGTGCCAGCAGTTACACATCCGGCACAGGGCATGAAAAACTGTTTTTT; CDR3aa: CASSYTSGTGHEKLFF
j_gene: TRBJ2-7; abundance: -; v_gene: TRBV21-1; d_gene: -; CDR3nt: TGTGCCAGCAGCAGCCCGGGGACTAGCGGGAGGCCCTACGAGCAGTACTTC; CDR3aa: CASSSPGTSGRPYEQYF